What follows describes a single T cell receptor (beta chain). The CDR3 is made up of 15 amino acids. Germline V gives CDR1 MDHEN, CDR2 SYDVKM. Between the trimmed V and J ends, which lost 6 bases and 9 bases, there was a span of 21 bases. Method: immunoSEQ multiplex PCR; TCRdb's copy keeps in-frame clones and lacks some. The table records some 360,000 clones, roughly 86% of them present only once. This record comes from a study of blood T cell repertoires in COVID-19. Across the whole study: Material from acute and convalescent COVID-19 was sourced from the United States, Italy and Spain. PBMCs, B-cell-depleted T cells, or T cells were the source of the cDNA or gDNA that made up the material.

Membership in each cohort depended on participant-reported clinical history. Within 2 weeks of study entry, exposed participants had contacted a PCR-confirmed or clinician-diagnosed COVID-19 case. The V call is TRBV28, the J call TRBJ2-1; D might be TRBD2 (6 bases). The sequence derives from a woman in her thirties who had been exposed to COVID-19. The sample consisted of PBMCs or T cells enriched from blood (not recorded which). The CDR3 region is CASRPRDWILGEQFF. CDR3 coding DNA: TGTGCCAGCAGGCCTCGGGACTGGATTTTGGGTGAGCAGTTCTTC.